One sample yielded the 9 T cell receptor beta chains listed below, sequenced in a study of CD8 T cells in Susac syndrome. It was with random hexamers that roughly 0.5 to 1 ug RNA was reverse transcribed. TCRdb ran MiXCR on the immunoSEQ multiplex PCR reads and lists one entry per CDR3 protein. The sample has roughly 250,000 distinct CDR3 sequences, about 96% seen once; the top ten hold about 0.1%. Sequencing was done on a sample of CD4+ T cells from PBMCs. All receptors come from a human donor with Susac syndrome.

This chain joins TRBV30 and TRBJ2-7; 9 bases fit TRBD1. The CDR3 is 17 amino acids. CDR1 is GTSNPN, CDR2 SVGIG, per germline (reference sequence). Germline trimming cut 0 bases from V and 2 bases from J; bases unmatched to any gene: 11. CDR3 in DNA: TGTGCCTGGAGTGTACGAATTGGGACAGGGTCACCCTACGAGCAGTACTTC. Protein product: CAWSVRIGTGSPYEQYF.

This clonotype was found once. V gene TRBV20-1 combines with J gene TRBJ2-1, with D maybe TRBD2 (5 bases). CDR1 is DFQATT, CDR2 SNEGSKA, per germline (reference sequence). The CDR3 is made up of 15 amino acids. V lost 6 bases and J 6 bases, leaving 21 bases between the germline ends. CDR3 sequence reads: CSAHGVVRMANEQFF. CDR3 nucleotide sequence: TGCAGTGCCCACGGGGTGGTGAGGATGGCCAATGAGCAGTTCTTC.

The chain links TRBV11-3 to TRBJ2-3; D is unresolved. This CDR3 is 13 amino acids long. The germline gives CDR1 SGHNT, CDR2 YENEEA. Trimming took off 0 bases at V and 4 bases at J, with 5 bases between the two ends. CDR3 DNA: TGTGCCAGCAGCTTAGAAGGACCAGATACGCAGTATTTT. Translating it yields CASSLEGPDTQYF.

V gene TRBV3-1 combines with J gene TRBJ2-7; D is tentatively TRBD1 or TRBD2 (5 bases each). V was trimmed by 3 bases and J by 12 bases, leaving 12 bases between them. Germline V gene lookup returns CDR1 LGHDT and CDR2 YNNKEL (reference sequence). The CDR3 is made up of 11 amino acids. The CDR3 nucleotides are TGTGCCAGCAGCCAGGGACGCGGTATGTACTTC. As protein: CASSQGRGMYF.

V and J are TRBV29-1 and TRBJ2-1; 10 bases fit TRBD2. The CDR3 runs 16 residues. The germline CDR1 and CDR2 sequences are SQVTM and ANQGSEA. V shed 0 bases, J shed 9 bases, and the junction held 11 bases outside the gene matches. The CDR3 nucleotides read TGCAGCGTTGAAGAATGGATTTGGCGGACTAGCGGTGAGCAGTTCTTC. Its translation: CSVEEWIWRTSGEQFF.

DNA of the CDR3: TGTGCCAGCAGCTTGGCGACAGGGAAAGCTTTCTTT. Its translation: CASSLATGKAFF. The genes are TRBV7-3 and TRBJ1-1; 7 bases match TRBD1. The CDR3 is 12 residues long. Germline loops: CDR1 SGHTA, CDR2 FQGTGA. The V gene end was trimmed by 3 bases and the J gene end by 9 bases; junction bases not matched to a gene: 4.

The chain uses TRBV14 and TRBJ2-1; 9 positions agree with TRBD2. Germline CDR1 SGHDN, CDR2 FVKESK. The CDR3 has 18 amino acids. V was pared by 0 bases and J by 4 bases, with 10 bases of the junction left unmatched. DNA for the CDR3: TGTGCCAGCAGCCAAGATCGGGCTAGCGGGATACCTTACAATGAGCAGTTCTTC. Residues: CASSQDRASGIPYNEQFF.

The chain employs TRBV5-1 and TRBJ1-1; 7 bases are shared with TRBD1. The J segment lost 4 bases and the V segment lost 4 bases, leaving 13 bases of the junction unmatched. CDR1 is SGHRS, CDR2 YFSETQ, per germline. The length of the CDR3 is 16 residues. Here the CDR3 DNA reads TGCGCCAGCAGCCGCAGGACAGGAATGGCGTCCACTGAAGCTTTCTTT. This translates into CASSRRTGMASTEAFF.

The chain links TRBV28 to TRBJ1-2; D is unresolved. This CDR3 contains 12 residues. The germline V gene encodes CDR1 MDHEN and CDR2 SYDVKM. V was trimmed by 5 bases and J by 6 bases, leaving 10 bases between them. CDR3 DNA sequence: TGTGCCAGCAGTCCGCTAGGTGATGGCTACACCTTC. It codes for CASSPLGDGYTF.